This is a list of T cell receptor beta chains from one sample in a study of Ad26.COV2.S vaccination and SARS-CoV-2 variants. Assay: immunoSEQ multiplex PCR; the TCRdb copy retains only in-frame clones and omits some. The table records approximately 250,000 clones, around 88% of them present only once. The sample in question was peripheral blood, obtained in a trial of Ad26.COV2.S vaccine versus placebo. Receptors were obtained from a person aged 18-65 years who received the Ad26.COV2.S COVID-19 vaccine or a placebo. Each CDR3 is given with its conserved first and last residue. The order of the fields is D gene, V gene, clone size, CDR3 length, J gene, CDR3 DNA, CDR3 protein. A D gene is named only where the DNA matches it firmly. Size is omitted from some rows. Given values are once, few, many or a class for expanded clones.

>-|TRBV3-1/TRBV3-2|-|12|TRBJ1-6
TGTGCCAGCAGCCCCGTCGGTTCACCCCTCCACTTT
CASSPVGSPLHF
>-|TRBV4-1|-|16|TRBJ1-4
TGCGCCAGCAGCCAAGAGGCGTGGCAGCGAAATGAAAAACTGTTTTTT
CASSQEAWQRNEKLFF
>TRBD2|TRBV7-3|-|16|TRBJ2-2
TGTGCCAGCAGCCCGCGGACTAGCGGGGGTACCGGGGAGCTGTTTTTT
CASSPRTSGGTGELFF
>-|TRBV7-9|-|17|TRBJ2-5
TGTGCCAGCAGCTTAGTTTTAGGCCGGCGGACGGCCGGGACCCAGTACTTC
CASSLVLGRRTAGTQYF
>-|TRBV28|once|13|TRBJ1-5
TGTGCCAGCATGGGCTATAGCAATCAGCCCCAGCATTTT
CASMGYSNQPQHF
>TRBD1|TRBV19|-|14|TRBJ1-1
TGTGCCAGTAGTACCGGACAGGTGAACACTGAAGCTTTCTTT
CASSTGQVNTEAFF
>TRBD1|TRBV30|once|15|TRBJ1-3
TGTGCCTGGAGTGCTACAGGGGCCCTAGAAAACACCATATATTTT
CAWSATGALENTIYF
>-|TRBV4-2|-|16|TRBJ1-1
TGTGCCAGCAGCCAGGGGGTAGGACAGAACCCCACTGAAGCTTTCTTT
CASSQGVGQNPTEAFF
>TRBD1|TRBV15|-|13|TRBJ2-5
TGTGCCACCAGAGACAGGGGCCAAGAGACCCAGTACTTC
CATRDRGQETQYF
>-|TRBV7-9|-|15|TRBJ2-5
TGTGCCAGCAGCTTAGCGCAGAAGGGGCGGGCCACCCAGTACTTC
CASSLAQKGRATQYF
>-|TRBV7-8|-|16|TRBJ1-3
TGTGCCAGCAGCTCCCCCAGGACCCAAGCTGGAAACACCATATATTTT
CASSSPRTQAGNTIYF
>TRBD1|TRBV15|-|14|TRBJ2-1
TGTGCCACCAGCAGGGACGGGACAGTCGATGAGCAGTTCTTC
CATSRDGTVDEQFF
>-|TRBV18|-|15|TRBJ2-5
TGTGCCAGCTCACCTCGCACCGGGCCGCAAGAGACCCAGTACTTC
CASSPRTGPQETQYF
>-|TRBV18|few|13|TRBJ2-7
TGTGCCAGCTCAGGCGGGACATTCTACGAGCAGTACTTC
CASSGGTFYEQYF